This entry concerns a single T cell receptor (beta chain). Its specificity is unknown. The data belong to a study of response to subunit inactivated influenza vaccine. Notes on the study in general: That few new T cells are recruited by each seasonal influenza vaccination was the authors' suggestion.

TCRdb reprocessed the RT-PCR reads with MiXCR, giving one entry per CDR3 protein. The sample has a few hundred thousand distinct CDR3 sequences; 21% are singletons. The ends lost 2 bases at V and 10 bases at J; junction bases unmatched: 10. The CDR3 is 13 residues long. Germline loops: CDR1 DFQATT, CDR2 SNEGSKA (reference sequence). The V and J genes are TRBV20-1 and TRBJ1-1; 7 bases map to TRBD1. Here the sequenced sample was PBMCs from blood, taken less than 22 months after vaccination. This clonotype was obtained from a man aged 50-75 years who received an inactivated influenza vaccine. Here the CDR3 reads CSARWTGTLRAFF. CDR3 DNA: TGCAGTGCTAGATGGACAGGAACGCTCCGAGCTTTCTTT.